The rows below give T cell receptor beta chains drawn from one sample of a study of T cell repertoires in cytomegalovirus infection. Using its own MiXCR run on the reads, TCRdb lists one record per CDR3 protein. Altogether about 310,000 distinct CDR3 sequences are present, 15% to 20% being singletons, with the ten largest covering approximately 12%. The source material was PBMCs. These receptors all come from a human donor in good health (CMV status not recorded). Some clones in this sample may be carry-over from other donors' samples. The CDR3 runs from the conserved cysteine through the conserved F or W. Fields, in order: D gene, V gene, clone size, CDR3 length, J gene, CDR3 DNA, CDR3 protein. A D gene is named only where the DNA matches it firmly. Rows may omit the clone size; those that give it use once, few, many or a size class.

D gene: -; V gene: TRBV7-6; clone size: many; CDR3 length: 13; J gene: TRBJ1-2; CDR3 DNA: TGTGCCAGCAGCTTAGGGCCCAGGTCGGGCTACACCTTC; CDR3 protein: CASSLGPRSGYTF
D gene: -; V gene: TRBV7-2; clone size: -; CDR3 length: 16; J gene: TRBJ2-3; CDR3 DNA: TGTGCCAGCAGCTTAGTTTCCGGGGAGGGCACAGATACGCAGTATTTT; CDR3 protein: CASSLVSGEGTDTQYF
D gene: -; V gene: TRBV15; clone size: few; CDR3 length: 13; J gene: TRBJ2-3; CDR3 DNA: TGTGCCACCAGCCTACGGGACGGAGATACGCAGTATTTT; CDR3 protein: CATSLRDGDTQYF
D gene: TRBD1; V gene: TRBV28; clone size: many; CDR3 length: 15; J gene: TRBJ2-5; CDR3 DNA: TGTGCCAGCAGTGGCGGACAGGCCCGCGAAGAGACCCAGTACTTC; CDR3 protein: CASSGGQAREETQYF
D gene: -; V gene: TRBV7-8; clone size: many; CDR3 length: 11; J gene: TRBJ2-3; CDR3 DNA: TGTGCCAGCAGCTCCTTTAATAGGCAGTATTTT; CDR3 protein: CASSSFNRQYF
D gene: TRBD1; V gene: TRBV2; clone size: -; CDR3 length: 10; J gene: TRBJ1-2; CDR3 DNA: TGTGTGGACAGGCAGGATGGCTACACCTTC; CDR3 protein: CVDRQDGYTF
D gene: TRBD1; V gene: TRBV12-3/TRBV12-4; clone size: many; CDR3 length: 13; J gene: TRBJ2-7; CDR3 DNA: TGTGCCAGCAGCCGGGACAGCTCCTACGAGCAGTACTTC; CDR3 protein: CASSRDSSYEQYF
D gene: -; V gene: TRBV6-5; clone size: many; CDR3 length: 15; J gene: TRBJ2-1; CDR3 DNA: TGTGCCAGCAGTTACTCGGGGCTAGTCTACAATGAACAGTTCTTC; CDR3 protein: CASSYSGLVYNEQFF
D gene: -; V gene: TRBV10-3; clone size: many; CDR3 length: 16; J gene: TRBJ2-7; CDR3 DNA: TGTGCCATCAGTGAGTCAGACGGCCTACTTTCCTACGAGCAGTACTTC; CDR3 protein: CAISESDGLLSYEQYF
D gene: TRBD1; V gene: TRBV3-1; clone size: -; CDR3 length: 13; J gene: TRBJ1-6; CDR3 DNA: TGTGCCAGCAGCCCCGGGACAGGGGTACCCCTCCACTTT; CDR3 protein: CASSPGTGVPLHF
D gene: -; V gene: TRBV27; clone size: -; CDR3 length: 12; J gene: TRBJ1-1; CDR3 DNA: TGTGCCAGCAGGGGCGTTGGTACTGAAGCTTTCTTT; CDR3 protein: CASRGVGTEAFF
D gene: TRBD2; V gene: TRBV19; clone size: few; CDR3 length: 17; J gene: TRBJ2-1; CDR3 DNA: TGTGCCAGTAGGGGCCTAGCGGGCCAAAGCTCCTACAATGAGCAGTTCTTC; CDR3 protein: CASRGLAGQSSYNEQFF
D gene: TRBD2; V gene: TRBV5-1; clone size: few; CDR3 length: 19; J gene: TRBJ2-5; CDR3 DNA: TGCGCCAGCAGCCCGGGACTAGCGGGGGGGGACGCACTTCAAGAGACCCAGTACTTC; CDR3 protein: CASSPGLAGGDALQETQYF
D gene: TRBD2; V gene: TRBV5-4; clone size: -; CDR3 length: 15; J gene: TRBJ2-3; CDR3 DNA: TGTGCCAGCAGCGACCGAGCGGGGGGGATAGATACGCAGTATTTT; CDR3 protein: CASSDRAGGIDTQYF
D gene: -; V gene: TRBV20-1; clone size: -; CDR3 length: 14; J gene: TRBJ2-2; CDR3 DNA: TGCAGTGCAGGGCAGGGTGGTCTTCCCGGGGAGCTGTTTTTT; CDR3 protein: CSAGQGGLPGELFF
D gene: -; V gene: TRBV2; clone size: few; CDR3 length: 12; J gene: TRBJ1-1; CDR3 DNA: TGTGCCAGCAGTCTTGAATGGGAGGGAGCTTTCTTT; CDR3 protein: CASSLEWEGAFF
D gene: -; V gene: TRBV7-2; clone size: many; CDR3 length: 14; J gene: TRBJ2-7; CDR3 DNA: TGTGCCAGCAGCTTAGTGGTGTTAGGATACGAGCAGTACTTC; CDR3 protein: CASSLVVLGYEQYF
D gene: TRBD2; V gene: TRBV7-2; clone size: many; CDR3 length: 15; J gene: TRBJ2-5; CDR3 DNA: TGTGCCAGCAGCTTAACAGCGGGGGGTGGGGAGACCCAGTACTTC; CDR3 protein: CASSLTAGGGETQYF
D gene: TRBD1; V gene: TRBV25-1; clone size: -; CDR3 length: 15; J gene: TRBJ2-7; CDR3 DNA: TGTGCCAGCAGTGACGGACAGGGCCTAACCTACGAGCAGTACTTC; CDR3 protein: CASSDGQGLTYEQYF
D gene: TRBD1; V gene: TRBV7-2; clone size: many; CDR3 length: 15; J gene: TRBJ2-3; CDR3 DNA: TGTGCCAGCAGCCCCGGACAGGACCCCACAGATACGCAGTATTTT; CDR3 protein: CASSPGQDPTDTQYF
D gene: -; V gene: TRBV27; clone size: -; CDR3 length: 14; J gene: TRBJ1-5; CDR3 DNA: TGTGCCAGCAGTTTAGAGCAGGGCATCCAGCCCCAGCATTTT; CDR3 protein: CASSLEQGIQPQHF
D gene: TRBD1; V gene: TRBV5-1; clone size: -; CDR3 length: 15; J gene: TRBJ1-2; CDR3 DNA: TGCGCCAGCAGCTCGGGACAGGCGCAAACTTATGGCTACACCTTC; CDR3 protein: CASSSGQAQTYGYTF
D gene: TRBD2; V gene: TRBV5-4; clone size: -; CDR3 length: 16; J gene: TRBJ2-5; CDR3 DNA: TGTGCCAGCAGCTTGGCGCTAGCGGGGAACCAAGAGACCCAGTACTTC; CDR3 protein: CASSLALAGNQETQYF
D gene: -; V gene: TRBV7-6; clone size: few; CDR3 length: 15; J gene: TRBJ2-3; CDR3 DNA: TGTGCCAGCAGCTTAATGGCGGGGAGGACAGATACGCAGTATTTT; CDR3 protein: CASSLMAGRTDTQYF
D gene: -; V gene: TRBV2; clone size: many; CDR3 length: 15; J gene: TRBJ1-5; CDR3 DNA: TGTGCCAGCAGTGAAGAAACGGGGGGCAATCAGCCCCAGCATTTT; CDR3 protein: CASSEETGGNQPQHF
D gene: -; V gene: TRBV2; clone size: once; CDR3 length: 15; J gene: TRBJ1-5; CDR3 DNA: TGTGCCAGCAGCGCCTACAGGGTAGACAATCAGCCCCAGCATTTT; CDR3 protein: CASSAYRVDNQPQHF
D gene: -; V gene: TRBV7-6; clone size: few; CDR3 length: 13; J gene: TRBJ1-5; CDR3 DNA: TGTGCCAGCAGCAGAGCAGGAAATCAGCCCCAGCATTTT; CDR3 protein: CASSRAGNQPQHF
D gene: -; V gene: TRBV20-1; clone size: few; CDR3 length: 15; J gene: TRBJ2-1; CDR3 DNA: TGCAGTGCCAGGATGGGGGGTCGACAGTACAATGAGCAGTTCTTC; CDR3 protein: CSARMGGRQYNEQFF
D gene: TRBD1; V gene: TRBV6-1; clone size: many; CDR3 length: 17; J gene: TRBJ2-1; CDR3 DNA: TGTGCCAGCAGGAAGGGACAGGGCGATTCCTCCTACAATGAGCAGTTCTTC; CDR3 protein: CASRKGQGDSSYNEQFF
D gene: TRBD1; V gene: TRBV28; clone size: -; CDR3 length: 14; J gene: TRBJ2-7; CDR3 DNA: TGTGCCAGCAGGAAACAGGGGGCGGATTTTGAGCAGTACTTC; CDR3 protein: CASRKQGADFEQYF
D gene: -; V gene: TRBV7-6; clone size: many; CDR3 length: 15; J gene: TRBJ1-5; CDR3 DNA: TGTGCCAGCAGCTTAGATAGGGGGTTTGGTCAGCCCCAGCATTTT; CDR3 protein: CASSLDRGFGQPQHF
D gene: TRBD1; V gene: TRBV6-5; clone size: -; CDR3 length: 13; J gene: TRBJ1-1; CDR3 DNA: TGTGCCAGCAGTCTAGGGACAGTAACTGAAGCTTTCTTT; CDR3 protein: CASSLGTVTEAFF
D gene: -; V gene: TRBV5-1; clone size: few; CDR3 length: 15; J gene: TRBJ2-1; CDR3 DNA: TGCGCCAGCAGCTTGGAGTGGGTCCAAGGGGATGAGCAGTTCTTC; CDR3 protein: CASSLEWVQGDEQFF
D gene: TRBD1; V gene: TRBV28; clone size: -; CDR3 length: 14; J gene: TRBJ1-1; CDR3 DNA: TGTGCCAGCAGATGGAGGGGGCAAGCTGGGGAAGCTTTCTTT; CDR3 protein: CASRWRGQAGEAFF
D gene: TRBD2; V gene: TRBV4-1; clone size: many; CDR3 length: 17; J gene: TRBJ2-1; CDR3 DNA: TGCGCCAGCAGCCAGCGAGCGGGGGGGCCTGGATACAATGAGCAGTTCTTC; CDR3 protein: CASSQRAGGPGYNEQFF
D gene: -; V gene: TRBV4-2; clone size: few; CDR3 length: 17; J gene: TRBJ1-3; CDR3 DNA: TGTGCCAGCAGCCAAGTGGGGACTTCCTCCTCTGGAAACACCATATATTTT; CDR3 protein: CASSQVGTSSSGNTIYF
D gene: -; V gene: TRBV12-3/TRBV12-4; clone size: -; CDR3 length: 15; J gene: TRBJ1-1; CDR3 DNA: TGTGCCAGCAGTTTAGACTCTGGCGCATATTATGAAGCTTTCTTT; CDR3 protein: CASSLDSGAYYEAFF